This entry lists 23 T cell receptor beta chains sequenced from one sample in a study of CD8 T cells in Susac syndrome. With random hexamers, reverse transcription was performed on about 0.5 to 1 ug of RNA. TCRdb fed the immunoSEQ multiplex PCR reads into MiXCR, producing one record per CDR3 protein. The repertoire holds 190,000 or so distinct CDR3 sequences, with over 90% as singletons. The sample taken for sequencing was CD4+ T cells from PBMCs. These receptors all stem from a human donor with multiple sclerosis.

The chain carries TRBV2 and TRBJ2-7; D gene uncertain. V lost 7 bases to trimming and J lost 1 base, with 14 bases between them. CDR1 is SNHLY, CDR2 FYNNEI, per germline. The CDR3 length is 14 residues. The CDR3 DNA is TGTGCCAGCATTTTTAACCAGAAGTCCTACGAGCAGTACTTC. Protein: CASIFNQKSYEQYF.

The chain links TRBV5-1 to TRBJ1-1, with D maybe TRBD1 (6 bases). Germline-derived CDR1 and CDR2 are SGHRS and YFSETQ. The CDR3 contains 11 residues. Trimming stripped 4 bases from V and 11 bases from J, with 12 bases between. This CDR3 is CASSQQGIAFF. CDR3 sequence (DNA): TGCGCCAGCAGCCAACAGGGCATCGCTTTCTTT.

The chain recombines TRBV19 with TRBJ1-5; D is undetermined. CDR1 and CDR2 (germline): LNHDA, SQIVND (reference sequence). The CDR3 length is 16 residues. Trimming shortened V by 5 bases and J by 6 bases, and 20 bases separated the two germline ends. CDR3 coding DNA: TGTGCCAGTAGTCTTGTAGGTGGCACTCTAGGTCAGCCCCAGCATTTT. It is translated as CASSLVGGTLGQPQHF.

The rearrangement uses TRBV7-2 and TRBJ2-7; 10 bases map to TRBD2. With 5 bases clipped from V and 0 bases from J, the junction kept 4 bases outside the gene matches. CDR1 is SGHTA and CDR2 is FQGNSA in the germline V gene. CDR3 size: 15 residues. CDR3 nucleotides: TGTGCCAGCAGCCCTACTAGCGGGAACTCCTACGAGCAGTACTTC. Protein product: CASSPTSGNSYEQYF. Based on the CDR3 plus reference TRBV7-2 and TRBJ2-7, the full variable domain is GAGVSQSPSNKVTEKGKDVELRCDPISGHTALYWYRQSLGQGLEFLIYFQGNSAPDKSGLPSDRFSAERTGGSVSTLTIQRTQQEDSAVYLCASSPTSGNSYEQYFGPGTRLTVT.

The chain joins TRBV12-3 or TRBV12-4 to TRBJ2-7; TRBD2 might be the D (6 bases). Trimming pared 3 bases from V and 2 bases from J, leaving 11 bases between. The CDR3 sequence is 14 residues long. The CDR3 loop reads CASSLSSGPYEQYF. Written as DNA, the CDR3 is TGTGCCAGCAGTTTGAGTAGCGGCCCCTACGAGCAGTACTTC.

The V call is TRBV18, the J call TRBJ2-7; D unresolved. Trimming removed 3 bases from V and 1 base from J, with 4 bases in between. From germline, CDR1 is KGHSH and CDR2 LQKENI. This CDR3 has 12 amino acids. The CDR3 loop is CASSPESYEQYF. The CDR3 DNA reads TGTGCCAGCTCACCGGAATCCTACGAGCAGTACTTC.

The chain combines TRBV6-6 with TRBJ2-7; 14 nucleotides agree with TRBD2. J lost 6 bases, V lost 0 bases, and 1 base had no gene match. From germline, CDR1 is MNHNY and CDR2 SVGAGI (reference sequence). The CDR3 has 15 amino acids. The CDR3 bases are TGTGCCAGCAGTTACTCGGGACTAGCGGGAGTCGAGCAGTACTTC. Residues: CASSYSGLAGVEQYF.

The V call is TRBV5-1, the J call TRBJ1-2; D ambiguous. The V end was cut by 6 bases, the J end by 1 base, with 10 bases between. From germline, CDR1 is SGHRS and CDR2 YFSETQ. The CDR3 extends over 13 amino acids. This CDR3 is CASTSTYNYGYTF. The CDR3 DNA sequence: TGCGCCAGCACGTCAACTTATAACTATGGCTACACCTTC.

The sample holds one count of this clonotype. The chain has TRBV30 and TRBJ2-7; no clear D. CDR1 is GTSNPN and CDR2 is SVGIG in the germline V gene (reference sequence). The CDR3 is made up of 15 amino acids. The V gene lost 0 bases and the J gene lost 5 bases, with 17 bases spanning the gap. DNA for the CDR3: TGTGCCTGGAGTGTAACGGGCCTTTCTAAACACGAGCAGTACTTC. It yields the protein CAWSVTGLSKHEQYF.

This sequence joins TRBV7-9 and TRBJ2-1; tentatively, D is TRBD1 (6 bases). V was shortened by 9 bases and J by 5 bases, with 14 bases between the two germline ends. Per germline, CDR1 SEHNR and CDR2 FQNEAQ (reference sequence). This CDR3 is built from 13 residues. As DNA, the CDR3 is TGTGCCAGTTTCCGGGACACCAACAATGAGCAGTTCTTC. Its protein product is CASFRDTNNEQFF.

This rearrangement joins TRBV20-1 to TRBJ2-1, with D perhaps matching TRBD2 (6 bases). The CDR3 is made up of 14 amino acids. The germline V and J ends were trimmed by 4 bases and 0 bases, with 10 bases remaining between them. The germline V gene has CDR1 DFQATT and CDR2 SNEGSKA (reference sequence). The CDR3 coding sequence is TGCAGTGCTATCGGGGGTAGCTCCTACAATGAGCAGTTCTTC. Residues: CSAIGGSSYNEQFF.

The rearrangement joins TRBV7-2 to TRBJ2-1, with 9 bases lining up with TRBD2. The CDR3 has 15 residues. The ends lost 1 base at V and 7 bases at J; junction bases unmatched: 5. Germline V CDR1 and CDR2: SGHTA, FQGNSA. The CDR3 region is CASSLGGRADNEQFF. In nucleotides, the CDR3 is TGTGCCAGCAGCTTAGGCGGGAGGGCGGATAATGAGCAGTTCTTC.

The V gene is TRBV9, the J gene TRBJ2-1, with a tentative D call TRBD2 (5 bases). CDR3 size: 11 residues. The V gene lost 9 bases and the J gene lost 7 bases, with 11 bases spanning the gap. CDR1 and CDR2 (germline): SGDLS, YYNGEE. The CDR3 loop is CATRGENEQFF. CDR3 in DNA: TGTGCCACCCGTGGGGAGAATGAGCAGTTCTTC.

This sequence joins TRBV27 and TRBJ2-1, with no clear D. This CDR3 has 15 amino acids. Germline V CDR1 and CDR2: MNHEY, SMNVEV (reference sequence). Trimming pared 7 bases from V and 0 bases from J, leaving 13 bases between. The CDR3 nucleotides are TGTGCCAGCATAATTCGACGGTACTCCTACAATGAGCAGTTCTTC. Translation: CASIIRRYSYNEQFF.

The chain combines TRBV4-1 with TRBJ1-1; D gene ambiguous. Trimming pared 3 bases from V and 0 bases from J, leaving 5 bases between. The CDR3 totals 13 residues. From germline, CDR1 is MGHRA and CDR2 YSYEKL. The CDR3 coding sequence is TGCGCCAGCAGCCACAGAATGAACACTGAAGCTTTCTTT. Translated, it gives CASSHRMNTEAFF.

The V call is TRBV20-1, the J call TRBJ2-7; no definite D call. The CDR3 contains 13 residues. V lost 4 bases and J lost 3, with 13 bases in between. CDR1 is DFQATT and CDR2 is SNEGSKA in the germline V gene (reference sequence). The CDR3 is CSAMGGGGYEQYF. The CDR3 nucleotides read TGCAGTGCTATGGGCGGTGGTGGCTACGAGCAGTACTTC.

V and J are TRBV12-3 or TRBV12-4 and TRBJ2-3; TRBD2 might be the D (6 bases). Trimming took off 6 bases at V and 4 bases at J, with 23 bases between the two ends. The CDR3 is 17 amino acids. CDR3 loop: CASRAPLGRSSADTQYF. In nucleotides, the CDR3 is TGTGCCAGCAGAGCACCGCTGGGCAGGTCTAGCGCAGATACGCAGTATTTT.

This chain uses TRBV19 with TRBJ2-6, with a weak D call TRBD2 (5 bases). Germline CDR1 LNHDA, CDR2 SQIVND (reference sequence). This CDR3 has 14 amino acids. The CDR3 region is CASAVTDGANVLTF. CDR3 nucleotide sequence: TGTGCTTCAGCGGTGACTGACGGGGCCAACGTCCTGACTTTC.

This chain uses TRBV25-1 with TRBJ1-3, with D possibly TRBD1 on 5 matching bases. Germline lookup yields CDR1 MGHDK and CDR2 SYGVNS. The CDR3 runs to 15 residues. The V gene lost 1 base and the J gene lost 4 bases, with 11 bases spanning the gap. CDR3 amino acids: CASSELEAGGNTIYF. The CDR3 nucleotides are TGTGCCAGCAGTGAATTGGAGGCAGGGGGAAACACCATATATTTT.

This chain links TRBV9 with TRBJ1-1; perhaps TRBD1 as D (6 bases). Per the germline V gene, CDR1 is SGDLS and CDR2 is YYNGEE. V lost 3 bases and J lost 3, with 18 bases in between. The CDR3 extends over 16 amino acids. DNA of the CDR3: TGTGCCAGCAGCGGAGGGGATCGGACAGTCGACACTGAAGCTTTCTTT. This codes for CASSGGDRTVDTEAFF.

CDR3 sequence (DNA): TGTGCCAGCAGCACAGGGACTATCCAAGAGACCCAGTACTTC. Amino acid sequence: CASSTGTIQETQYF. The genes are TRBV7-8 and TRBJ2-5, with D perhaps TRBD2 (7 bases). The germline V and J ends were trimmed by 5 bases and 1 base, with 11 bases remaining between them. Germline V gene sequence: CDR1 SGHVS, CDR2 FQNEAQ. The CDR3 contains 14 residues.

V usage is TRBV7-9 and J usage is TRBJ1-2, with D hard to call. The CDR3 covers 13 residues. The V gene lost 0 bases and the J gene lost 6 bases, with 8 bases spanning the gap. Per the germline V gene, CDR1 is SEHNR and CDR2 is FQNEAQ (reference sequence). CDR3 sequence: CASSLASRDGYTF. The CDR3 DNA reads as TGTGCCAGCAGCTTAGCCAGCCGGGATGGCTACACCTTC.

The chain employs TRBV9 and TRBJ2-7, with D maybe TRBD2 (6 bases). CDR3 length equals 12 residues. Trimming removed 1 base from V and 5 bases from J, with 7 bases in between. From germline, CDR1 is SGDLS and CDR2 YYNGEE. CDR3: CASSVPGDEQYF. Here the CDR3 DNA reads TGTGCCAGCAGCGTACCGGGGGACGAGCAGTACTTC. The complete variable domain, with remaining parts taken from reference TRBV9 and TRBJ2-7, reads DSGVTQTPKHLITATGQRVTLRCSPRSGDLSVYWYQQSLDQGLQFLIQYYNGEERAKGNILERFSAQQFPDLHSELNLSSLELGDSALYFCASSVPGDEQYFGPGTRLTVT.